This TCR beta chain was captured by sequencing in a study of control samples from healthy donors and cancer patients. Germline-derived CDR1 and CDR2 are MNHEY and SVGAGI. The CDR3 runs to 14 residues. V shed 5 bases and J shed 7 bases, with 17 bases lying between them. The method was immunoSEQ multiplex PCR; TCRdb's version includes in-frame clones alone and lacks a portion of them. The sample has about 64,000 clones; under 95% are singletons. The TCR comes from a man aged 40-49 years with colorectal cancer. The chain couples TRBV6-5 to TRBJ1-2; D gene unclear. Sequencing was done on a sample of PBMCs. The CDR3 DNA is TGTGCCAGCAGTCCCTGGAGCTCCGACACTGGCTACACCTTC. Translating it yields CASSPWSSDTGYTF.